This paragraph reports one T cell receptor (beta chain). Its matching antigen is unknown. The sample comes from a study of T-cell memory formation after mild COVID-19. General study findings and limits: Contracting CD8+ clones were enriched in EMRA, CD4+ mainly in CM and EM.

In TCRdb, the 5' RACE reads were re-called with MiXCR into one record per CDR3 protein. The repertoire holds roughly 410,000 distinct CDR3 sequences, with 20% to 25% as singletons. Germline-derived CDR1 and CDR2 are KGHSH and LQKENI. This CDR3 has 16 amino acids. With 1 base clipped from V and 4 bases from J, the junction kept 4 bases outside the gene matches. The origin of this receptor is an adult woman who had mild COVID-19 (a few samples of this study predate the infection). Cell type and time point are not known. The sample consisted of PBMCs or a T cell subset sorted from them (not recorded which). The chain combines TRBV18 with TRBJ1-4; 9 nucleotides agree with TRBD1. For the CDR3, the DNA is TGTGCCAGCTCACCACTCCGGGACAGGGATAATGAAAAACTGTTTTTT. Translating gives CASSPLRDRDNEKLFF.